Below, one T cell receptor (beta chain) is given with its context. Other DNA variants within this sample encode the same CDR3. V lost 1 base and J 1 base, leaving 7 bases between the germline ends. The CDR3 consists of 14 residues. Germline CDR1 reads SGHVS; CDR2 reads FQNEAQ. The repertoire was sequenced with immunoSEQ multiplex PCR; TCRdb's copy has only in-frame clones and lacks some. The sample gives 410,000 or so clones, over 80% of which show up once; around 1.7% is in the top ten. These data belong to a study of Ad26.COV2.S vaccination and SARS-CoV-2 variants. The overall study: Intramuscular Ad26.COV2.S doses were given once or twice, 56 days apart.

Treatment described: around 19 received Ad26.COV2.S at low or high dose, single or two shots; 5 received placebo; per-sample allocation not given. Following the first vaccine or placebo injection, samples were taken on day 63. The sequence was collected from a person between 18 and 60 years old who received the Ad26.COV2.S COVID-19 vaccine or a placebo. The sample in question was peripheral blood, obtained in a trial of Ad26.COV2.S vaccine versus placebo. The chain combines TRBV7-8 with TRBJ1-1; possibly TRBD1 for D (6 bases). The CDR3 DNA follows: TGTGCCAGCAGCTTAGTAGGGGGGAACACTGAAGCTTTCTTT. Translating gives CASSLVGGNTEAFF. The entire variable domain, with the rest obtained from reference TRBV7-8 and TRBJ1-1, is as follows: GAGVSQSPRYKVAKRGQDVALRCDPISGHVSLFWYQQALGQGPEFLTYFQNEAQLDKSGLPSDRFFAERPEGSVSTLKIQRTQQEDSAVYLCASSLVGGNTEAFFGQGTRLTVV.